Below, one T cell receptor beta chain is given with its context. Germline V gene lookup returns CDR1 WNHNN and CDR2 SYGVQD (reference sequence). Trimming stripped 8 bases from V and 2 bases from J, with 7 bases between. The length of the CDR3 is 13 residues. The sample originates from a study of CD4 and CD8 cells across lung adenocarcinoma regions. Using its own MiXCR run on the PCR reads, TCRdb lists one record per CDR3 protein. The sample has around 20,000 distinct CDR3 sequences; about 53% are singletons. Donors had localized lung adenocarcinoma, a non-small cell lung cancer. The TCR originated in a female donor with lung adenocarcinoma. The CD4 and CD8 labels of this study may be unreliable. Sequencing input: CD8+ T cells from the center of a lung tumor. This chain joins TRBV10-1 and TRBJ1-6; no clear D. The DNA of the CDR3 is TGCGCCAGCGCCAGGACCTATAATTCACCCCTCCACTTT. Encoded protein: CASARTYNSPLHF.